This T cell receptor (beta chain) was sequenced during a study of OX40 agonist ivuxolimab in advanced cancers. Study-wide background: Patients were infused with ivuxolimab every 2 weeks at 0.01 to 10 mg/kg.

Autoimmune disease history or systemic immunosuppression meant exclusion. Collection of blood occurred at baseline, at cycle 4 day 1, and at cycle 7 day 1. The study's findings and limits: No antigen was identified for the clonally expanded peripheral T cells.

In regard to this clone: Its antigen is currently unknown.

The trim removed 3 bases at V and 2 bases at J, leaving 4 bases unmatched. CDR3 length: 15 residues. CDR1 SGHTA and CDR2 FQGNSA come from the germline V gene. Produced via immunoSEQ multiplex PCR; TCRdb's table is partial and in-frame only. In the table there are under 40,000 clones, roughly 79% of which are singletons. The chain has TRBV7-2 and TRBJ2-3, with 8 bases fitting TRBD2. The receptor was isolated from an adult with an advanced solid tumor such as melanoma, head and neck, liver or kidney cancer. The sample here was CD4+ or CD8+ T cells sorted from blood, taken in a trial of the OX40 agonist ivuxolimab. This CDR3 reads CASSFKRGPTDTQYF. Written as DNA, the CDR3 is TGTGCCAGCAGCTTTAAGCGGGGGCCCACAGATACGCAGTATTTT.